The clone carrying this TCR beta chain was observed a handful of times. The antigen is unknown. The data were obtained in a study of pediatric ulcerative colitis. General study points: Blood samples from a couple of patients yielded substantially fewer templates and were excluded from blood-rectal overlap analysis.

Before the diagnostic colonoscopy, ulcerative colitis patients were free of immunosuppressive medication. Some clones are missing from TCRdb's copy, which holds only in-frame ones; the method was immunoSEQ multiplex PCR. This sample has 25,000 to 35,000 clones, with approximately 78% found just once. The germline V gene encodes CDR1 SGHVS and CDR2 FQNEAQ. This CDR3 spans 13 amino acids. Trimming took off 6 bases at V and 7 bases at J, with 13 bases between the two ends. This TCR came from a boy aged 5-17 years with severe ulcerative colitis. Sequenced: blood. V usage is TRBV7-8 and J usage is TRBJ1-3; D remains unclear. The CDR3 nucleotides read TGTGCCAGCAGTACTGGGGAACTGAACACCATATATTTT. Translation: CASSTGELNTIYF.